These 31 T cell receptor beta chains originate from one sample sequenced in a study of blood T cell repertoires in COVID-19. Assay: immunoSEQ multiplex PCR; the TCRdb copy retains only in-frame clones and omits some. The data show about 240,000 clones, approximately 86% seen once. What was sequenced was PBMCs or T cells enriched from blood (not recorded which). The receptors originated from a woman in her thirties or forties with acute COVID-19.

This clone was observed once. The gene calls are TRBV29-1 and TRBJ2-7; TRBD1 matches at 7 bases. CDR1 and CDR2 (germline): SQVTM, ANQGSEA. The V segment lost 3 bases and the J segment 0 bases; nucleotides outside the gene matches: 17. The CDR3 totals 18 residues. This CDR3 is CSVELVTGKVQSSYEQYF. DNA of the CDR3: TGCAGCGTTGAGTTGGTGACAGGGAAAGTCCAGAGCTCCTACGAGCAGTACTTC.

The V gene is TRBV2, the J gene TRBJ2-1; 7 nucleotides line up with TRBD2. The CDR3 spans 14 residues. Trimming cost V 10 bases and J 4 bases; bases outside gene matches: 10. Germline loops: CDR1 SNHLY, CDR2 FYNNEI. CDR3 region: CATNLGEGYNEQFF. Written as DNA, the CDR3 is TGTGCCACCAATCTAGGGGAGGGTTACAATGAGCAGTTCTTC.

The rearrangement joins TRBV5-1 to TRBJ2-1; TRBD2 agrees at 15 bases. Unmatched junction bases numbered 8, after V lost 0 bases and J lost 10 bases. The CDR3 length is 17 residues. CDR1 is SGHRS and CDR2 is YFSETQ in the germline V gene. The CDR3 loop reads CASSLAWTSGRGGEQFF. CDR3 nucleotides: TGCGCCAGCAGCTTGGCGTGGACTAGCGGGAGGGGGGGCGAGCAGTTCTTC.

The chain carries TRBV7-6 and TRBJ2-2, with D tentatively TRBD1 (6 bases). Germline loops: CDR1 SGHVS, CDR2 FNYEAQ. The CDR3 sequence is 14 residues long. The germline V and J ends were trimmed by 6 bases and 0 bases, with 8 bases remaining between them. This CDR3 is CASRDSTNTGELFF. The CDR3, as DNA: TGTGCCAGCAGGGACAGTACGAACACCGGGGAGCTGTTTTTT.

This sequence joins TRBV27 and TRBJ1-5; D not certain. Germline-derived CDR1 and CDR2 are MNHEY and SMNVEV (reference sequence). V lost 1 base and J lost 5, with 9 bases in between. This CDR3 spans 14 amino acids. The CDR3 bases are TGTGCCAGCAGTTTATGGGCAGGCGATCAGCCCCAGCATTTT. It specifies CASSLWAGDQPQHF.

This chain links TRBV7-6 with TRBJ2-7; 7 nucleotides agree with TRBD2. In germline, CDR1 is SGHVS, CDR2 FNYEAQ. V dropped 4 bases and J dropped 1; count of bases not matched to a gene: 4. This CDR3 comprises 14 residues. CDR3 DNA: TGTGCCAGCAGCTACAGCGGGGATTCCTACGAGCAGTACTTC. Translated, it gives CASSYSGDSYEQYF.

This clone was recorded many times. The rearrangement joins TRBV10-1 to TRBJ1-1; D unclear. Germline CDR1 and CDR2: WNHNN and SYGVQD (reference sequence). Trimming removed 0 bases at V and 2 bases at J, with 10 bases between. The CDR3 length is 15 residues. The CDR3 region has the DNA TGCGCCAGCAGTGAGTCGAGAGGCGCCAACACTGAAGCTTTCTTT. This sequence encodes CASSESRGANTEAFF.

This chain joins TRBV9 and TRBJ2-1; 9 nucleotides agree with TRBD2. Trimming at V came to 3 bases and at J to 4 bases, leaving 5 bases not matched to a gene. Germline V lookup: CDR1 SGDLS, CDR2 YYNGEE. The CDR3 totals 15 residues. The CDR3 spells CASSAGLATYNEQFF. CDR3 DNA: TGTGCCAGCAGCGCCGGACTAGCGACGTACAATGAGCAGTTCTTC. Drawing the rest from reference TRBV9 and TRBJ2-1, the complete variable domain is DSGVTQTPKHLITATGQRVTLRCSPRSGDLSVYWYQQSLDQGLQFLIQYYNGEERAKGNILERFSAQQFPDLHSELNLSSLELGDSALYFCASSAGLATYNEQFFGPGTRLTVL.

This rearrangement joins TRBV7-3 to TRBJ1-2, with 8 bases matching TRBD1. The CDR3 runs to 14 residues. CDR1 and CDR2 from the germline V gene are SGHTA and FQGTGA. The junction had 9 bases not matched to a gene; V was cut back by 5 bases and J by 7 bases. The CDR3, as DNA: TGTGCCAGCAGCCCCGGACAGGGTGACCCTGGCTACACCTTC. Translating gives CASSPGQGDPGYTF. Supplemented by reference TRBV7-3 and TRBJ1-2, the full variable domain reads GAGVSQTPSNKVTEKGKYVELRCDPISGHTALYWYRQSLGQGPEFLIYFQGTGAADDSGLPNDRFFAVRPEGSVSTLKIQRTERGDSAVYLCASSPGQGDPGYTFGSGTRLTVV.

The chain recombines TRBV5-1 with TRBJ2-1; 10 nucleotides agree with TRBD1. CDR1 is SGHRS and CDR2 is YFSETQ in the germline V gene. Trimming removed 5 bases from V and 8 bases from J; junction bases left unmatched: 10. The CDR3 is made up of 15 amino acids. The CDR3 coding sequence is TGCGCCAGCAGATCCCGGGACAGGGGATATGATGAGCAGTTCTTC. Translating gives CASRSRDRGYDEQFF.

This rearrangement joins TRBV14 to TRBJ2-5, with 12 bases matching TRBD2. V dropped 0 bases and J dropped 12; count of bases not matched to a gene: 5. Germline V gene lookup returns CDR1 SGHDN and CDR2 FVKESK. The CDR3 has 14 amino acids. CDR3 bases: TGTGCCAGCAGCCAAGACCTAGCGGGGGGGGAAGAGTACTTC. The encoded protein is CASSQDLAGGEEYF.

The CDR3 protein is CASSQGGSLAGVVGEQYF. The DNA for the CDR3 is TGTGCCAGCAGCCAAGGGGGGAGTCTAGCGGGAGTTGTGGGCGAGCAGTACTTC. The V gene is TRBV4-2, the J gene TRBJ2-7; TRBD2 matches at 10 bases. Unmatched junction bases numbered 15, after V lost 1 base and J lost 6 bases. The germline gives CDR1 LGHNA, CDR2 YNFKEQ. The CDR3 extends over 18 amino acids.

This chain joins TRBV2 and TRBJ2-1; 13 bases match TRBD2. The CDR3 has 16 amino acids. Trimming cost V 6 bases and J 6 bases; bases outside gene matches: 8. CDR1 is SNHLY, CDR2 FYNNEI, per germline. The CDR3 nucleotides read TGTGCCAGCAGGGGACTAGCGGGAACCGGGGCCAATGAGCAGTTCTTC. Amino acid sequence: CASRGLAGTGANEQFF.

The chain joins TRBV2 to TRBJ2-1; 9 bases agree with TRBD1. This CDR3 contains 15 residues. Germline values: CDR1 SNHLY, CDR2 FYNNEI. V lost 6 bases, J lost 5 bases, and 8 bases stayed unmatched. The CDR3 sequence is CASRSGTGSNNEQFF. CDR3 nucleotides: TGTGCCAGCAGGTCCGGGACAGGGTCGAACAATGAGCAGTTCTTC.

There are many counts of this clone. The CDR3 sequence is CASSSARTGSNQPQHF. The CDR3 DNA reads as TGTGCCAGTAGTTCGGCGCGGACAGGGAGCAATCAGCCCCAGCATTTT. This sequence joins TRBV19 and TRBJ1-5; 8 positions agree with TRBD1. The V segment lost 5 bases and the J segment 1 base; nucleotides outside the gene matches: 7. Germline V CDR1 and CDR2: LNHDA, SQIVND (reference sequence). The CDR3 consists of 16 residues.

A few counts support this clone. The chain couples TRBV16 to TRBJ1-1; the D is unclear. This CDR3 contains 11 residues. Germline values: CDR1 KGHSY, CDR2 FQNENV. V lost 3 bases and J 10 bases, leaving 9 bases between the germline ends. The CDR3 DNA reads as TGTGCCAGCAGCCAGGGTGGGCGAGCTTTCTTT. This gives the protein CASSQGGRAFF.

The genes are TRBV24-1 and TRBJ2-7, with 11 bases fitting TRBD2. The CDR3 consists of 16 residues. CDR1 is KGHDR and CDR2 is SFDVKD in the germline V gene. V trimming: 5 bases; J trimming: 4 bases; junction bases outside the gene matches: 9. The CDR3 is CATSGRLAGPTYEQYF. CDR3 DNA: TGTGCCACCAGTGGTCGACTAGCGGGACCTACTTACGAGCAGTACTTC.

The chain is built from TRBV24-1 and TRBJ2-7; 10 bases are shared with TRBD2. Germline CDR1 KGHDR, CDR2 SFDVKD. Trimming at V came to 2 bases and at J to 7 bases, leaving 7 bases not matched to a gene. The CDR3 length is 15 residues. CDR3 protein: CATSDWTSGVGEQYF. The CDR3 region has the DNA TGTGCCACCAGTGATTGGACTAGCGGAGTGGGAGAGCAGTACTTC.

The CDR3 sequence is CASSLAGGYNSPLHF. In DNA form, the CDR3 reads TGTGCCAGCAGTTTAGCCGGGGGGTACAATTCACCCCTCCACTTT. The gene calls are TRBV27 and TRBJ1-6; TRBD1 is a possible D gene (5 bases). Germline V gene sequence: CDR1 MNHEY, CDR2 SMNVEV (reference sequence). This CDR3 is built from 15 residues. V gave up 2 bases and J gave up 7 bases, with 12 bases separating them.

This clone was picked up a small number of times. This chain links TRBV11-2 with TRBJ2-2; D is perhaps TRBD2 (6 bases). The CDR3 spans 15 residues. V shed 1 base and J shed 0 bases, with 6 bases lying between them. CDR1 and CDR2 from the germline V gene are SGHAT and FQNNGV. The CDR3 spells CASSLASANTGELFF. CDR3 in DNA: TGTGCCAGCAGCTTAGCTAGCGCGAACACCGGGGAGCTGTTTTTT.

This clone appeared once. The chain uses TRBV19 and TRBJ2-1; the match to TRBD2 covers 8 bases. Trimming removed 6 bases from V and 6 bases from J; junction bases left unmatched: 7. The CDR3 length is 14 residues. Germline V CDR1 and CDR2: LNHDA, SQIVND (reference sequence). The CDR3 sequence: CASSDIGRVNEQFF. The CDR3 bases are TGTGCCAGTAGCGACATCGGGAGGGTCAATGAGCAGTTCTTC.

The J gene is TRBJ2-1, the V gene TRBV15; D is unresolved. Trimming removed 6 bases from V and 8 bases from J, with 8 bases in between. Germline CDR1 and CDR2: LNHNV and YYDKDF (reference sequence). This CDR3 spans 11 amino acids. CDR3 region: CATRALDEQFF. Written as DNA, the CDR3 is TGTGCCACCAGGGCCCTCGATGAGCAGTTCTTC.

The rearrangement joins TRBV18 to TRBJ2-7; 7 nucleotides agree with TRBD1. J lost 5 bases, V lost 2 bases, and 6 bases had no gene match. The germline V gene has CDR1 KGHSH and CDR2 LQKENI. The CDR3 runs 14 residues. CDR3 protein: CASSPNRGLNEQYF. CDR3 sequence (DNA): TGTGCCAGCTCACCAAACAGGGGTCTAAACGAGCAGTACTTC.

The chain couples TRBV5-4 to TRBJ1-4, with 7 bases fitting TRBD1. Germline CDR1 SGHNT, CDR2 YYREEE (reference sequence). The CDR3 consists of 13 residues. V lost 5 bases to trimming and J lost 7 bases; unmatched junction nucleotides: 5. The CDR3 reads CASRRDSSEKLFF. CDR3 nucleotide sequence: TGTGCCAGCAGGCGGGACAGCAGTGAAAAACTGTTTTTT.

This chain uses TRBV25-1 with TRBJ2-3, with TRBD2 matching over 10 bases. The CDR3 has 14 amino acids. CDR1 and CDR2 from the germline V gene are MGHDK and SYGVNS. The J segment lost 6 bases and the V segment lost 4 bases, leaving 4 bases of the junction unmatched. CDR3: CASSVLAGPDTQYF. The CDR3 nucleotides are TGTGCCAGCAGTGTACTAGCGGGGCCGGATACGCAGTATTTT.

The chain is built from TRBV6-5 and TRBJ2-7, with D possibly being TRBD2 (5 bases). The CDR3 runs to 15 residues. The V gene lost 6 bases and the J gene lost 1 base, with 16 bases spanning the gap. Germline V gene sequence: CDR1 MNHEY, CDR2 SVGAGI. The CDR3 DNA reads as TGTGCCAGCAGCCAGGAGGCCAACTTATCCTACGAGCAGTACTTC. Amino acid sequence: CASSQEANLSYEQYF.

J is TRBJ2-6 and V is TRBV18; perhaps TRBD2 as D (6 bases). Germline assignment: CDR1 KGHSH and CDR2 LQKENI. With 3 bases removed from V and 8 bases from J, the gap between germline ends came to 20 bases. The CDR3 sequence is 17 residues long. This CDR3 is CASSPNGAGTGSNVLTF. The CDR3 DNA reads as TGTGCCAGCTCACCTAATGGGGCGGGAACCGGGTCCAACGTCCTGACTTTC.

V is TRBV30 and J is TRBJ1-4; D unclear. Trimming cost V 2 bases and J 2 bases, with 12 bases left between them. The CDR3 consists of 15 residues. Germline CDR1 is GTSNPN and CDR2 is SVGIG (reference sequence). The CDR3 protein is CAWSLGEWTNEKLFF. As DNA, the CDR3 is TGTGCCTGGAGTCTCGGGGAGTGGACTAATGAAAAACTGTTTTTT.

This clone was observed a few times. CDR3: CASSESPSRGETQYF. CDR3 DNA sequence: TGTGCCAGCAGTGAATCCCCTTCCCGAGGGGAGACCCAGTACTTC. This chain connects TRBV2 to TRBJ2-5; D might be TRBD2 (5 bases). CDR1 SNHLY and CDR2 FYNNEI come from the germline V gene. V lost 2 bases and J 5 bases, leaving 15 bases between the germline ends. This CDR3 contains 15 residues.

The rearrangement uses TRBV13 and TRBJ1-2; possibly TRBD1 for D (5 bases). The CDR3 sequence is 15 residues long. Trimming stripped 4 bases from V and 5 bases from J, with 17 bases between. CDR1 and CDR2 (germline): PRHDT, FYEKMQ (reference sequence). In nucleotides, the CDR3 is TGTGCCAGCAGCTCCTGGGGGGGGGAGCGTTATGGCTACACCTTC. This sequence encodes CASSSWGGERYGYTF.

V is TRBV14 and J is TRBJ2-2; the match to TRBD2 covers 7 bases. The CDR3 sequence is 16 residues long. The germline gives CDR1 SGHDN, CDR2 FVKESK. V lost 4 bases, J lost 0 bases, and 5 bases stayed unmatched. In DNA, the CDR3 is TGTGCCAGCAGCCCCTGGACTAGGCCGAACACCGGGGAGCTGTTTTTT. As protein: CASSPWTRPNTGELFF.